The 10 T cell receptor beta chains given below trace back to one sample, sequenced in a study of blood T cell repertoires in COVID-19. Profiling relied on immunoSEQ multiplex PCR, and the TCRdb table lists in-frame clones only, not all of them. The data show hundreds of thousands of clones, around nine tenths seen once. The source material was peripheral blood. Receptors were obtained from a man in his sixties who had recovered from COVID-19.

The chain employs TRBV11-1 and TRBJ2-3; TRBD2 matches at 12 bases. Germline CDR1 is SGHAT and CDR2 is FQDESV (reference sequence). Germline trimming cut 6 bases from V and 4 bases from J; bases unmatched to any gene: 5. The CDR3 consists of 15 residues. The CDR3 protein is CASRLAGGNPDTQYF. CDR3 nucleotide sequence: TGTGCCAGCAGGCTAGCGGGGGGGAACCCAGATACGCAGTATTTT.

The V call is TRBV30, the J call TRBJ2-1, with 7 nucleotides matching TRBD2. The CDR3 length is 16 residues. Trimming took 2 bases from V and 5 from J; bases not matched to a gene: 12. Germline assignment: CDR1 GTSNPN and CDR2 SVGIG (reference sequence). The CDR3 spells CAWSLPQRGRNNEQFF. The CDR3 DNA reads TGTGCCTGGAGTCTCCCTCAGCGGGGACGCAACAATGAGCAGTTCTTC.

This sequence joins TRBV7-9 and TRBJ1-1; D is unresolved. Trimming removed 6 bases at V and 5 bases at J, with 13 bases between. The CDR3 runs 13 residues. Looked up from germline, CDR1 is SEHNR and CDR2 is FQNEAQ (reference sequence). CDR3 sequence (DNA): TGTGCCAGCAGGCCTACGGGAGGGACTGAAGCTTTCTTT. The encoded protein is CASRPTGGTEAFF. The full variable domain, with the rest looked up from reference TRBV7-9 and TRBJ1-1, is DTGVSQNPRHKITKRGQNVTFRCDPISEHNRLYWYRQTLGQGPEFLTYFQNEAQLEKSRLLSDRFSAERPKGSFSTLEIQRTEQGDSAMYLCASRPTGGTEAFFGQGTRLTVV.

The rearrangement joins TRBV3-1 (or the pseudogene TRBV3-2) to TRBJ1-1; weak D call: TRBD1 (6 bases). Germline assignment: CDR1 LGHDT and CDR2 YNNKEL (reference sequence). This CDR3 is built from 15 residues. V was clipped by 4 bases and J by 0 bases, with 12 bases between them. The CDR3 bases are TGTGCCAGCAGCCGTAATGGACAGTTGAACACTGAAGCTTTCTTT. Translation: CASSRNGQLNTEAFF.

Here the CDR3 DNA reads TGTGCCAGCAGCGCCAGTGTCAGTAATTCACCCCTCCACTTT. Amino acid sequence: CASSASVSNSPLHF. The V and J genes are TRBV5-8 and TRBJ1-6; the D is unclear. The CDR3 totals 14 residues. Germline CDR1 reads SGHTS; CDR2 reads YDEGEE. Between the trimmed V and J ends, which lost 4 bases and 6 bases, there was a span of 11 bases.

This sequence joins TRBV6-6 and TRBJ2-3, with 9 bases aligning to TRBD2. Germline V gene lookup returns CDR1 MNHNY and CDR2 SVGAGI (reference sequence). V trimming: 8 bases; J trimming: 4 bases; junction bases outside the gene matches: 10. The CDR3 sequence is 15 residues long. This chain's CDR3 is CASRRAGLAPDTQYF. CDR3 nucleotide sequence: TGTGCCAGCCGCCGGGCGGGACTAGCACCAGATACGCAGTATTTT.

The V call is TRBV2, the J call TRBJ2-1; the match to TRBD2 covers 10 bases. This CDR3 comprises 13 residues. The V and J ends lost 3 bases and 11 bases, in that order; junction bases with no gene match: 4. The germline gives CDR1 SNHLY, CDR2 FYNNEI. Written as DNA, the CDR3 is TGTGCCAGCAGTGAGGGACTAGCGAGTCAGCAGTTCTTC. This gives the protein CASSEGLASQQFF.

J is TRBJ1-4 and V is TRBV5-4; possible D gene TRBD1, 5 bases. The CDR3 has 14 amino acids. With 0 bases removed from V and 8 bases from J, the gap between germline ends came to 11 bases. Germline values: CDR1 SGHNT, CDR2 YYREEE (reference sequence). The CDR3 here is CASSLAGSGEKLFF. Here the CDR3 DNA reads TGTGCCAGCAGCTTGGCAGGGTCGGGCGAAAAACTGTTTTTT.

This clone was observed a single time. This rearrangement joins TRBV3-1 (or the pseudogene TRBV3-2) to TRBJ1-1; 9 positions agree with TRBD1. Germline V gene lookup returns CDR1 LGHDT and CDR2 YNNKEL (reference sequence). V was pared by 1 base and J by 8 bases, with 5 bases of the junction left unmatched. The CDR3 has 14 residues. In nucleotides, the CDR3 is TGTGCCAGCAGCCAAGGATCAGGACAGGGGGAAGCTTTCTTT. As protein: CASSQGSGQGEAFF.

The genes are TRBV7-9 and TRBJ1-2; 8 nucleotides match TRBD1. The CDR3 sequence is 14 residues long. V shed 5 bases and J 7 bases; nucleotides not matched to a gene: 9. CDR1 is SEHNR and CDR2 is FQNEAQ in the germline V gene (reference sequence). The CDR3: CASSPTGAFSGYTF. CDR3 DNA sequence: TGTGCCAGCAGCCCGACAGGGGCCTTCTCTGGCTACACCTTC.